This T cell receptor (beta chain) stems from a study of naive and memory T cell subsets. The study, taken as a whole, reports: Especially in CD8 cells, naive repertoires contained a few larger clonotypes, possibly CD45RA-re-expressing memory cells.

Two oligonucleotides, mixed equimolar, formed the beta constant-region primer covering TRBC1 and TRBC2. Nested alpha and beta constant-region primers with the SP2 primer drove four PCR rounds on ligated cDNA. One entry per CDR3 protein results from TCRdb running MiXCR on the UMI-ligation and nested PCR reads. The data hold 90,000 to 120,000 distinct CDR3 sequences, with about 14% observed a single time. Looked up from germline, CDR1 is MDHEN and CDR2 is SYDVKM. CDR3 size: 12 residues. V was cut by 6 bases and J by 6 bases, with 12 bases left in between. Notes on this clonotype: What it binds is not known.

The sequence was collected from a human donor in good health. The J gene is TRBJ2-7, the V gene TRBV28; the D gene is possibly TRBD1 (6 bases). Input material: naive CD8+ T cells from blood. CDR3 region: CASREQGVEQYF. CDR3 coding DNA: TGTGCCAGCAGAGAACAGGGAGTCGAGCAGTACTTC. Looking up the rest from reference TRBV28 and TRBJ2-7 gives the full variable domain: DVKVTQSSRYLVKRTGEKVFLECVQDMDHENMFWYRQDPGLGLRLIYFSYDVKMKEKGDIPEGYSVSREKKERFSLILESASTNQTSMYLCASREQGVEQYFGPGTRLTVT.